The present T cell receptor beta chain was sequenced within a study of blood T cell repertoires in COVID-19. Across the whole study: The cDNA or gDNA used as material had been derived from T cells, B-cell-depleted T cells, or PBMCs.

In the authors' workflow: Quantification of nucleated cells was approximated via reference gene primer amplification. TCRdb's copy holds only in-frame clones and misses some; the assay was immunoSEQ multiplex PCR. V, J and clone size derive from that table, while D and trimming were established from the DNA sequence. The data hold around 250,000 clones, with just under 90% observed a single time. Individuals drawn from 20 to 30 US areas were about 18 to 90 years old. Allocation to cohorts depended on clinical history reported by the participants. Unmatched junction bases numbered 9, after V lost 2 bases and J lost 0 bases. CDR1 is SGHAT, CDR2 FQNNGV, per germline. This CDR3 has 17 residues.

The rearrangement uses TRBV11-2 and TRBJ1-2; 7 nucleotides agree with TRBD1. The source material was PBMCs or T cells enriched from blood (not recorded which). The receptor was derived from a woman aged 30 to 39 with acute COVID-19. The CDR3 DNA sequence: TGTGCCAGCAGCTTAATAAGGGACAGCGGACCTAACTATGGCTACACCTTC. It specifies CASSLIRDSGPNYGYTF. Complete variable domain (other parts from reference TRBV11-2 and TRBJ1-2): EAGVAQSPRYKIIEKRQSVAFWCNPISGHATLYWYQQILGQGPKLLIQFQNNGVVDDSQLPKDRFSAERLKGVDSTLKIQPAKLEDSAVYLCASSLIRDSGPNYGYTFGSGTRLTVV.